A single sample is the source of the 27 T cell receptor beta chains below, sequenced in a study of vaccination effects on CD4 cells after COVID-19. Before any sequencing was done, the ViraFEST assay used viral peptide pools to expand antigen-specific CD4+ T cells. CD4+ T cells were isolated after around 10 days of culture. Sometime from March through December 2020, the person acquired a SARS-CoV-2 infection that PCR confirmed. Here immunoSEQ multiplex PCR was the method, and the copy in TCRdb shows in-frame clones only, minus some. The data hold around 47,000 clones, with roughly 70% observed a single time. No antigens are known for them. The sequencing used CD4+ T cells from PBMCs cultured with a peptide pool, collected before COVID-19 vaccination. These receptors were collected from a human donor who had a prior SARS-CoV-2 infection.

J is TRBJ2-3 and V is TRBV9; maybe TRBD2 (6 bases). Germline CDR1 reads SGDLS; CDR2 reads YYNGEE. V lost 4 bases and J lost 14, with 17 bases in between. This CDR3 comprises 12 residues. CDR3 residues: CASSLPSLALYF. The CDR3 bases are TGTGCCAGCAGCTTGCCTTCACTAGCATTGTATTTT.

V and J are TRBV19 and TRBJ2-7, with 8 nucleotides matching TRBD1. The CDR3 covers 14 residues. With V trimmed by 5 bases and J by 2 bases, 5 bases remained unmatched. The germline gives CDR1 LNHDA, CDR2 SQIVND (reference sequence). CDR3 coding DNA: TGTGCCAGTAGTGCCGGGACAGGCCCCTACGAGCAGTACTTC. This codes for CASSAGTGPYEQYF.

The chain recombines TRBV7-2 with TRBJ1-1; D uncertain. The CDR3 length is 12 residues. V shed 2 bases and J shed 7 bases, with 8 bases lying between them. Germline V gene sequence: CDR1 SGHTA, CDR2 FQGNSA. Written as DNA, the CDR3 is TGTGCCAGCAGCTTATGGGGAGGTGAAGCTTTCTTT. This sequence encodes CASSLWGGEAFF.

The chain uses TRBV5-1 and TRBJ2-4, with D tentatively TRBD1 (5 bases). Trimming cost V 0 bases and J 6 bases, with 7 bases left between them. Germline values: CDR1 SGHRS, CDR2 YFSETQ. The CDR3 loop spans 13 amino acids. The CDR3, as DNA: TGCGCCAGCAGCTTGGACAGGACAAACATTCAGTACTTC. Translating it yields CASSLDRTNIQYF.

This clone was seen just once. The chain carries TRBV18 and TRBJ2-1; the match to TRBD1 covers 8 bases. The CDR3 totals 17 residues. V dropped 6 bases and J dropped 0; count of bases not matched to a gene: 10. CDR1 KGHSH and CDR2 LQKENI come from the germline V gene. As DNA, the CDR3 is TGTGCCAGCTCGCGGGTGGCTGGACAGGGCTCCTACAATGAGCAGTTCTTC. Protein: CASSRVAGQGSYNEQFF.

The chain has TRBV5-1 and TRBJ1-6, with unresolved D. Germline CDR1 is SGHRS and CDR2 is YFSETQ. The ends were cut back, 0 bases at V and 5 bases at J, with 12 bases in the middle. The CDR3 has 16 amino acids. The chain's CDR3 is CASSLVPGSDNSPLHF. Here the CDR3 DNA reads TGCGCCAGCAGCTTGGTCCCGGGTTCGGATAATTCACCCCTCCACTTT.

This chain uses TRBV18 with TRBJ2-2, with 10 positions matching TRBD2. The CDR3 contains 16 residues. Germline CDR1 KGHSH, CDR2 LQKENI. The V gene end was trimmed by 2 bases and the J gene end by 4 bases; junction bases not matched to a gene: 4. The CDR3 region is CASSPRLAGVTGELFF. CDR3 sequence (DNA): TGTGCCAGCTCACCAAGGCTAGCGGGGGTCACCGGGGAGCTGTTTTTT.

The rearrangement links TRBV5-4 to TRBJ1-1, with D maybe TRBD1 (5 bases). The CDR3 totals 14 residues. V was pared by 1 base and J by 7 bases, with 14 bases between. Germline-derived CDR1 and CDR2 are SGHNT and YYREEE (reference sequence). CDR3 protein: CASSLSAGKLEAFF. CDR3 nucleotide sequence: TGTGCCAGCAGCTTGTCGGCAGGGAAACTTGAAGCTTTCTTT.

This clone was picked up a small number of times. This rearrangement joins TRBV11-3 to TRBJ1-4, with TRBD1 as a possible D gene (5 bases). Germline V CDR1 and CDR2: SGHNT, YENEEA. The CDR3 loop spans 15 amino acids. Trimming stripped 5 bases from V and 5 bases from J, with 15 bases between. In nucleotides, the CDR3 is TGTGCCAGCAGCCCGAATGCCGGGGCAAATGAAAAACTGTTTTTT. It codes for CASSPNAGANEKLFF.

The J gene is TRBJ1-5, the V gene TRBV21-1; TRBD1, as called in the table, went unchecked against the DNA. TRBV21-1 is deemed a pseudogene. This CDR3 spans 16 amino acids. In DNA form, the CDR3 reads TGTGCCAGCAGCACAAATCTTCCAGGCCCCAATCAGCCCCAGCATTTT. It yields the protein CASSTNLPGPNQPQHF.

The genes are TRBV3-1 (or the pseudogene TRBV3-2) and TRBJ2-1; 11 positions agree with TRBD2. Germline CDR1 LGHDT, CDR2 YNNKEL (reference sequence). Trimming took 3 bases from V and 7 from J; bases not matched to a gene: 11. The CDR3 totals 17 residues. For the CDR3, the DNA is TGTGCCAGCAGCCACCGAAGGGGACTAGCGGTTATAAATGAGCAGTTCTTC. The encoded protein is CASSHRRGLAVINEQFF.

The V and J genes are TRBV19 and TRBJ1-5; the D is unclear. This CDR3 region has 14 residues. V lost 7 bases to trimming and J lost 6 bases, with 16 bases between them. The germline V gene encodes CDR1 LNHDA and CDR2 SQIVND (reference sequence). CDR3 coding DNA: TGTGCCAGTAAGGTGAGCGATCGAGGTCAGCCCCAGCATTTT. Translation gives CASKVSDRGQPQHF.

This chain joins TRBV19 and TRBJ2-1, with 15 bases aligning to TRBD2. Germline V gene lookup returns CDR1 LNHDA and CDR2 SQIVND (reference sequence). Losses at the gene ends were 4 bases for V and 2 bases for J; bases not matched to a gene: 6. The CDR3 runs to 18 residues. The CDR3 reads CASSKGLAGGFPYNEQFF. CDR3 nucleotide sequence: TGTGCCAGTAGTAAAGGACTAGCGGGGGGGTTCCCCTACAATGAGCAGTTCTTC.

This chain joins TRBV6-6 and TRBJ2-2, with a tentative D call TRBD2 (5 bases). V lost 5 bases, J lost 0 bases, and 19 bases lay in between. The CDR3 is 18 amino acids. CDR1 is MNHNY and CDR2 is SVGAGI in the germline V gene (reference sequence). CDR3 bases: TGTGCCAGCAGTCCCATGAGCGGAACACGGGCGAACACCGGGGAGCTGTTTTTT. Protein: CASSPMSGTRANTGELFF.

This chain uses TRBV4-2 with TRBJ2-1, with 13 nucleotides matching TRBD2. The V gene end was trimmed by 4 bases and the J gene end by 10 bases; junction bases not matched to a gene: 13. CDR1 is LGHNA and CDR2 is YNFKEQ in the germline V gene. There are 17 residues in the CDR3. DNA of the CDR3: TGTGCCAGCAGCCTCGGACTAGCGGGAGCACTTCAAGGGGAGCAGTTCTTC. It is translated as CASSLGLAGALQGEQFF.

The gene calls are TRBV7-3 and TRBJ1-1; D is undetermined. This CDR3 region has 15 residues. Germline V gene sequence: CDR1 SGHTA, CDR2 FQGTGA. Trimming shortened V by 1 base and J by 1 base, and 10 bases separated the two germline ends. CDR3 DNA: TGTGCCAGCAGCTTAAGTCCAGGAGGGAACACTGAAGCTTTCTTT. Protein sequence: CASSLSPGGNTEAFF.

This sequence joins TRBV20-1 and TRBJ2-1, with D possibly TRBD2 on 6 matching bases. The germline V gene has CDR1 DFQATT and CDR2 SNEGSKA (reference sequence). Between the trimmed V and J ends, which lost 3 bases and 1 base, there was a span of 10 bases. The CDR3 spans 14 residues. The CDR3 DNA is TGCAGTGCTAGTAGGACTAATTCCTACAATGAGCAGTTCTTC. This translates into CSASRTNSYNEQFF.

CDR3 in amino acids: CASSLGGASYEQYF. In nucleotides, the CDR3 is TGCGCCAGCAGCTTGGGCGGCGCCTCCTACGAGCAGTACTTC. The chain couples TRBV5-1 to TRBJ2-7; D ambiguous. The CDR3 length is 14 residues. Germline CDR1 SGHRS, CDR2 YFSETQ. Trimming shortened V by 0 bases and J by 0 bases, and 7 bases separated the two germline ends. Full variable domain (outside the CDR3, taken from reference TRBV5-1 and TRBJ2-7): KAGVTQTPRYLIKTRGQQVTLSCSPISGHRSVSWYQQTPGQGLQFLFEYFSETQRNKGNFPGRFSGRQFSNSRSEMNVSTLELGDSALYLCASSLGGASYEQYFGPGTRLTVT.

The rearrangement links TRBV6-6 to TRBJ2-4, with a tentative D call TRBD2 (5 bases). The CDR3 has 16 amino acids. The germline CDR1 and CDR2 sequences are MNHNY and SVGAGI (reference sequence). V lost 0 bases, J lost 7 bases, and 16 bases lay in between. This CDR3 is CASSYSDSAYGNIQYF. The CDR3 nucleotides are TGTGCCAGCAGTTACTCGGACTCGGCGTACGGGAACATTCAGTACTTC.

The genes are TRBV2 and TRBJ2-1; D may be TRBD2 (5 bases). This CDR3 is 14 amino acids long. Between the trimmed V and J ends, which lost 3 bases and 6 bases, there was a span of 12 bases. CDR1 and CDR2 (germline): SNHLY, FYNNEI. The CDR3 loop is CASSEKRVGNEQFF. For the CDR3, the DNA is TGTGCCAGCAGTGAGAAGAGGGTCGGCAATGAGCAGTTCTTC.

V and J are TRBV4-2 and TRBJ2-7, with a tentative D call TRBD1 (8 bases). Germline CDR1 LGHNA, CDR2 YNFKEQ. The CDR3 has 16 amino acids. Trimming removed 3 bases from V and 2 bases from J, with 17 bases in between. The CDR3 spells CASSHSTGGGTYEQYF. The CDR3 DNA sequence: TGTGCCAGCAGCCACTCAACAGGGGGGGGTACCTACGAGCAGTACTTC.

This rearrangement joins TRBV5-5 to TRBJ2-1, with 14 bases fitting TRBD2. The V segment lost 4 bases and the J segment 4 bases; nucleotides outside the gene matches: 13. The CDR3 runs 19 residues. Germline lookup yields CDR1 SGHKS and CDR2 YYEKEE (reference sequence). The CDR3 DNA sequence: TGTGCCAGCAGCCCCGGGGTCTGGACTAGCGGGGGGACTTACAATGAGCAGTTCTTC. The encoded protein is CASSPGVWTSGGTYNEQFF.

This sequence joins TRBV5-6 and TRBJ1-6; D uncertain. CDR1 and CDR2 from the germline V gene are SGHDT and YYEEEE. CDR3 size: 15 residues. V was cut by 0 bases and J by 10 bases, with 14 bases left in between. CDR3 DNA: TGTGCCAGCAGCTTGGGTGCCGGGTTAGGCTCACCCCTCCACTTT. Translated: CASSLGAGLGSPLHF.

The chain couples TRBV11-2 to TRBJ1-3; no reliable D call. The CDR3 is made up of 14 amino acids. V lost 3 bases to trimming and J lost 0 bases, with 6 bases between them. CDR1 is SGHAT and CDR2 is FQNNGV in the germline V gene. CDR3 sequence reads: CASSFAGSGNTIYF. CDR3 nucleotides: TGTGCCAGCAGCTTCGCAGGCTCTGGAAACACCATATATTTT.

The V gene is TRBV7-9, the J gene TRBJ2-7, with TRBD2 identical over 11 bases. This CDR3 is 15 amino acids long. Germline V gene data show CDR1 as SEHNR and CDR2 as FQNEAQ (reference sequence). The V and J ends lost 4 bases and 0 bases, in that order; junction bases with no gene match: 2. The CDR3 DNA reads TGTGCCAGCAGCTCGGGGACTAGCGGCTCCTACGAGCAGTACTTC. Protein: CASSSGTSGSYEQYF.

The CDR3: CASSLGWGGEAKNIQYF. For the CDR3, the DNA is TGCGCCAGCAGCTTGGGATGGGGGGGTGAAGCCAAAAACATTCAGTACTTC. The V gene is TRBV5-1, the J gene TRBJ2-4; 7 bases align to TRBD2. The J segment lost 0 bases and the V segment lost 0 bases, leaving 6 bases of the junction unmatched. Germline V gene sequence: CDR1 SGHRS, CDR2 YFSETQ. CDR3 length equals 17 residues.

Only one count was recorded for this clone. This chain links TRBV6-2 or TRBV6-3 with TRBJ2-5; possibly TRBD1 for D (5 bases). Germline CDR1 MNHEY, CDR2 SVGEGT. The V end lost 0 bases, the J end lost 5 bases, and 16 bases lay between the germline ends. The CDR3 loop spans 16 amino acids. In DNA, the CDR3 is TGTGCCAGCAGTTACTCAAGGGGTCTGGGGTTGGAGACCCAGTACTTC. This codes for CASSYSRGLGLETQYF.